These 17 T cell receptor beta chains were sequenced from one sample in a study of T cell clonality in common variable immunodeficiency. Profiling relied on immunoSEQ multiplex PCR, and the TCRdb table lists in-frame clones only, not all of them. The data show over 50,000 clones, with none appearing a single time. Sequenced: peripheral blood mononuclear cells. These receptor sequences come from a person between 18 and 75 years old in good health.

This CDR3 reads CASSQSRTGSAKNIQYF. The covered CDR3 bases are TGTGCCAGCAGCCAATCGAGGACAGGGTCGGCCAAAAACATT. The chain employs TRBV16 and TRBJ2-4, with 8 bases matching TRBD1. The read halts 3 residues ahead of the CDR3 end, with the missing end drawn from the germline J gene. The V segment lost 0 bases and the J segment 1 base; nucleotides outside the gene matches: 5. The CDR3 length is 17 residues. Per germline, CDR1 KGHSY and CDR2 FQNENV.

For this clone: The read halts 3 residues ahead of the CDR3 end, with the missing end drawn from the germline J gene. This rearrangement joins TRBV7-9 to TRBJ2-2; 7 bases match TRBD1. The CDR3 length is 15 residues. The germline V gene encodes CDR1 SEHNR and CDR2 FQNEAQ (reference sequence). This chain's CDR3 is CASSLDLDRNEKLFF. The sequenced CDR3 bases are TGTGCCAGCAGCTTAGATCTGGACAGGAATGAAAAG.

This clone was seen repeatedly, ten times or more. The CDR3 is cut off 3 residues early in the read; its end comes from the germline J gene. This chain connects TRBV2 to TRBJ2-1; 8 bases are a match to TRBD2. The V gene end was trimmed by 3 bases and the J gene end by 4 bases; junction bases not matched to a gene: 8. This CDR3 is 16 amino acids long. CDR1 is SNHLY, CDR2 FYNNEI, per germline. The DNA read from the CDR3 is TGTGCCAGCAGTGACCCTCTAGCGGGTCTTTACAATGAG. As protein: CASSDPLAGLYNE. The whole CDR3 is CASSDPLAGLYNEQFF.

This clone was detected many times. The CDR3 is cut off 3 residues early in the read; its end comes from the germline J gene. The chain uses TRBV7-8 and TRBJ2-7; D call uncertain. The CDR3 contains 14 residues. Germline CDR1 reads SGHVS; CDR2 reads FQNEAQ. Trimming left V 5 bases short and J 6 bases short, with 17 bases between. The chain's CDR3 is CASSLAVTSGEQYF. Incomplete CDR3 DNA: TGTGCCAGCAGCCTGGCAGTTACCTCAGGCGAG.

Many counts were recorded for this clone. The CDR3: CSARGTGGINTEAFF. The sequenced part of the CDR3 DNA is TGCAGTGCTAGGGGGACAGGGGGAATCAACACTGAA. This chain uses TRBV20-1 with TRBJ1-1; TRBD1 matches 11 bases. The read falls 3 residues short of the CDR3 end, and the missing part is taken from the germline J gene. The V gene end was trimmed by 3 bases and the J gene end by 2 bases; junction bases not matched to a gene: 5. Germline CDR1 is DFQATT and CDR2 is SNEGSKA (reference sequence). The CDR3 totals 15 residues.

This clone appeared many times. The read gets to within 3 residues of the CDR3 end, and the germline J gene fills in the rest. The genes are TRBV11-2 and TRBJ2-1; 11 positions agree with TRBD2. The CDR3 spans 15 residues. With 5 bases clipped from V and 8 bases from J, the junction kept 8 bases outside the gene matches. CDR1 and CDR2 from the germline V gene are SGHAT and FQNNGV. The sequenced CDR3 bases are TGTGCCAGCAGCATCAGACTAGCGGGAAGGGATGAG. Protein: CASSIRLAGRDE. The complete CDR3 reads CASSIRLAGRDEQFF.

The table lists this clone with many counts. The read terminates 3 residues before the CDR3 end, so the remaining end is supplied by the germline J gene. This chain joins TRBV19 and TRBJ2-3; weak D call: TRBD1 (5 bases). The CDR3 consists of 14 residues. Trimming took off 5 bases at V and 0 bases at J, with 9 bases between the two ends. Germline values: CDR1 LNHDA, CDR2 SQIVND (reference sequence). CDR3 residues: CASSDSSSTDTQYF. The CDR3 bases that were read are TGTGCCAGTAGTGACAGTTCTAGCACAGATACG.

This clone was counted between two and nine times. The sequenced fragment ends 3 residues before the CDR3 boundary, so the rest is inferred from the germline J gene. This chain uses TRBV7-2 with TRBJ1-1; 7 nucleotides line up with TRBD1. V trimming: 6 bases; J trimming: 7 bases; junction bases outside the gene matches: 8. The CDR3 has 13 residues. The germline CDR1 and CDR2 sequences are SGHTA and FQGNSA. The sequenced CDR3 bases are TGTGCCAGCAGTACAGGGGCACCTGGTGAA. Protein: CASSTGAPGE. Given in full, the CDR3 is CASSTGAPGEAFF.

This clone occurred many times. The CDR3 goes on 3 residues after the read ends, and that part is filled in from the germline J gene. The chain recombines TRBV5-1 with TRBJ2-2; TRBD1 aligns across 7 bases. The length of the CDR3 is 18 residues. Losses at the gene ends were 3 bases for V and 2 bases for J; bases not matched to a gene: 13. The germline V gene has CDR1 SGHRS and CDR2 YFSETQ. The CDR3 is CASSSRRQGAGNTGELFF. The CDR3 DNA, read in part, is TGCGCCAGCAGCTCCCGGCGACAGGGCGCGGGTAACACCGGGGAG.

This clone was counted at least ten times. The sequenced fragment ends 3 residues before the CDR3 boundary, so the rest is inferred from the germline J gene. The chain links TRBV20-1 to TRBJ2-7; D might be TRBD1 (5 bases). From germline, CDR1 is DFQATT and CDR2 SNEGSKA (reference sequence). The CDR3 runs to 14 residues. Trimming cost V 0 bases and J 3 bases, with 12 bases left between them. The CDR3 sequence is CSARDQGKRYEQYF. CDR3 DNA (partial): TGCAGTGCTAGAGATCAGGGAAAACGCTACGAG.

This clone was found many times. The CDR3 here is CASSLTSGSIDTQYF. The CDR3 DNA, read in part, is TGTGCCAGCAGCTTGACTAGCGGGAGTATAGATACG. The chain recombines TRBV5-5 with TRBJ2-3; 11 bases are a match to TRBD2. From the germline J gene comes the end of the CDR3, since the read stops 3 residues before it. CDR1 and CDR2 from the germline V gene are SGHKS and YYEKEE (reference sequence). The CDR3 extends over 15 amino acids. Germline trimming cut 1 base from V and 5 bases from J; bases unmatched to any gene: 3.

At least ten counts were recorded for this clone. Coverage ceases 3 residues before the CDR3 finishes, and the germline J gene fills in the end. The chain links TRBV10-3 to TRBJ2-7; the match to TRBD1 covers 8 bases. CDR3 length equals 13 residues. Germline V gene lookup returns CDR1 ENHRY and CDR2 SYGVKD. Trimming took 9 bases from V and 0 from J; bases not matched to a gene: 4. The CDR3 DNA, read in part, is TGTGCCATTACAGGGGGAAACTCCTACGAG. Translated: CAITGGNSYE. The whole CDR3 protein reads CAITGGNSYEQYF.

In this sample, this clone turned up many times. The sequenced fragment ends 3 residues before the CDR3 boundary, so the rest is inferred from the germline J gene. This sequence joins TRBV12-3 or TRBV12-4 and TRBJ2-7; D unclear. This CDR3 region has 13 residues. V lost 5 bases and J lost 5, with 13 bases in between. The CDR3 is CASSPDSVNEQYF. Incomplete CDR3 DNA: TGTGCCAGCAGTCCCGACTCCGTTAACGAG.

For this clone: The read gets to within 3 residues of the CDR3 end, and the germline J gene fills in the rest. The rearrangement links TRBV30 to TRBJ1-5; D unresolved. V lost 4 bases and J lost 2, with 6 bases in between. The CDR3 spans 12 residues. Per the germline V gene, CDR1 is GTSNPN and CDR2 is SVGIG (reference sequence). The CDR3 protein is CAWTSGNQPQHF. The sequenced part of the CDR3 DNA is TGTGCCTGGACATCGGGCAATCAGCCC.

The table lists this clone with many counts. The CDR3 end falls 3 residues outside the read, so it is completed with the germline J gene. J is TRBJ2-7 and V is TRBV19, with D possibly matching TRBD1 (6 bases). This CDR3 is 14 amino acids long. Germline CDR1 reads LNHDA; CDR2 reads SQIVND (reference sequence). The ends were cut back, 5 bases at V and 2 bases at J, with 13 bases in the middle. CDR3 sequence: CASSPSGVPYEQYF. The covered CDR3 bases are TGTGCCAGTAGTCCCTCAGGGGTACCCTACGAG.

At least ten counts were recorded for this clone. The CDR3 extends 3 residues past the end of the read, so its final part is completed from the germline J gene. The chain uses TRBV20-1 and TRBJ2-1, with 8 bases aligning to TRBD1. J gave up 7 bases and V 2 bases, and 7 bases lay outside the gene matches. CDR1 is DFQATT, CDR2 SNEGSKA, per germline (reference sequence). The CDR3 contains 14 residues. The CDR3 loop reads CSARSGGALNEQFF. CDR3 bases read: TGCAGTGCTAGATCAGGGGGCGCGTTGAATGAG.

This clone was seen many times. The sequence runs out 3 residues before the end of the CDR3; the remainder is reconstructed from the germline J gene. The rearrangement joins TRBV6-1 to TRBJ2-7, with TRBD1 matching 7 bases. The length of the CDR3 is 13 residues. Germline V CDR1 and CDR2: MNHNS, SASEGT. Germline trimming cut 4 bases from V and 6 bases from J; bases unmatched to any gene: 6. The covered CDR3 bases are TGTGCCAGCAGTGCAATCAGGGGGAGCGAG. Encoded protein: CASSAIRGSE. The whole CDR3 region reads CASSAIRGSEQYF.